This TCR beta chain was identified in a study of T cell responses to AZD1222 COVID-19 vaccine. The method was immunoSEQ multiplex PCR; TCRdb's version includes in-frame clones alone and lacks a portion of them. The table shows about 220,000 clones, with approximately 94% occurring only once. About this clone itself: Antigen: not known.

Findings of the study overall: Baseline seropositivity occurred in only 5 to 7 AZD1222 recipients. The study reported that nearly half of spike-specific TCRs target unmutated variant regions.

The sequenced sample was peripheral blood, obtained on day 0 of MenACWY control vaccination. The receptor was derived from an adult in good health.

CDR3 sequence reads: CASSLRGGAGQTQYF. In DNA form, the CDR3 reads TGTGCCAGCAGCTTGCGAGGGGGCGCCGGACAGACCCAGTACTTC. The genes are TRBV5-6 and TRBJ2-5; 7 nucleotides match TRBD1. CDR1 is SGHDT and CDR2 is YYEEEE in the germline V gene. The trim removed 1 base at V and 6 bases at J, leaving 9 bases unmatched. This CDR3 contains 15 residues.